This T cell receptor (beta chain) originates from a study of T cell repertoires in cytomegalovirus infection (dated by TCRdb to about 2019). Background on the whole study: Donor HLA type was relevant to the analysis, because carriage of CMV infection together with the matching HLA type was indicated by public TCR beta signatures.

Overall results and qualifications from the work: In the ex vivo response, HLA-C-restricted CMV-specific TCR beta clonotypes were dominant, and in two of eight donors the single most frequent clonotype came from this HLA-C-restricted group. In both this cohort and an independent roughly 350-donor cohort, the cumulative frequency of public TCR beta family members distinguished carriers of CMV infection plus the relevant HLA type.

These reads were obtained on an Illumina HiSeq 1500. TCRdb applied fastp at Q25 and MiXCR to the public reads, then kept only in-frame beta chains. Rows are unified per CDR3 protein, each entry keeping the most common DNA and genes. For this sample the table gives 200,000 to 300,000 distinct CDR3 sequences, of which 12% were detected only once. In total, the top ten clones hold 1.6% of the sample. Many counts were recorded for this clonotype. Its antigen is not yet known. Qualities for individual bases were not recorded, and no much larger clone is one base off. The CDR3 holds 14 amino acids from the cysteine to the phenylalanine. The sequence is cut down to CDR3 DNA, 42 bases in frame from base 1. For this chain, trimming is 7 bases at the V end and 5 bases at the J end, and the number of junction bases without a gene match is 8. The germline V gene specifies LGHNT as CDR1 and FRNRAP as CDR2.

The V and J segments used are TRBV12-5 and TRBJ2-3, with TRBD2 identical over 8 junction bases. The source material was PBMCs. The receptor's source is a human donor in good health (CMV status not recorded). Some clones in this sample may be carry-over from other donors' samples. The bases are TGTGCTAGTGCCGGAGCGGGAGAACTAGATACGCAGTATTTT. The resulting protein is CASAGAGELDTQYF.